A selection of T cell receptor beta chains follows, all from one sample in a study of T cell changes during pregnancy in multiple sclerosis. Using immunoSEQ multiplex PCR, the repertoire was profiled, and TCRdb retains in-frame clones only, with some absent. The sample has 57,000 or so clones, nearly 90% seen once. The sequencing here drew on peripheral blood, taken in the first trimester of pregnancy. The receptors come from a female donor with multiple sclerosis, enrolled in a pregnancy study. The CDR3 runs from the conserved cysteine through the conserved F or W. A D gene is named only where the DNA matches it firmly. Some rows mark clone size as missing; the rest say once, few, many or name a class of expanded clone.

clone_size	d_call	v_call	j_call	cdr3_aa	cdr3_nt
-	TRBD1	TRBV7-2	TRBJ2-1	CASSADRGWEQFF	TGTGCCAGCAGCGCAGACAGGGGTTGGGAGCAGTTCTTC
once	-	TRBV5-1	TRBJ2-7	CASSLGHQYEQYF	TGCGCCAGCAGCCTGGGACACCAGTACGAGCAGTACTTC
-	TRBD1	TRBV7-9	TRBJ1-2	CASSRGTGKDYGYTF	TGTGCCAGCAGCCGCGGGACAGGGAAGGACTATGGCTACACCTTC
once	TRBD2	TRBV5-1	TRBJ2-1	CASSIGTSGVAYNEQFF	TGCGCCAGCAGCATTGGGACTAGCGGGGTTGCCTACAATGAGCAGTTCTTC
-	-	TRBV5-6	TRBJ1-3	CASSDPSGFGNTIYF	TGTGCCAGCAGCGACCCCTCAGGGTTTGGAAACACCATATATTTT
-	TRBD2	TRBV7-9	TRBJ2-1	CASRRLAGVYNEQFF	TGTGCCAGCAGAAGACTAGCGGGAGTCTACAATGAGCAGTTCTTC
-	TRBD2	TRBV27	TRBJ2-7	CASSSTSGMSYEQYF	TGTGCCAGCAGTTCAACTAGCGGGATGTCCTACGAGCAGTACTTC
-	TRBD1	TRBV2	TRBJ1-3	CASSRGPGNTIYF	TGTGCCAGCAGCAGGGGGCCTGGAAACACCATATATTTT
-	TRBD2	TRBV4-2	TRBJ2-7	CASSQDRGSGGYEQYF	TGTGCCAGCAGCCAAGATAGGGGTAGCGGGGGCTACGAGCAGTACTTC
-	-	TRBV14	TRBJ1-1	CASSHSGDTEAFF	TGTGCCAGCAGCCATTCAGGGGACACTGAAGCTTTCTTT
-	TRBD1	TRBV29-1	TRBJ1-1	CSVEVWGTGVNTEAFF	TGCAGCGTTGAAGTATGGGGAACAGGGGTGAACACTGAAGCTTTCTTT
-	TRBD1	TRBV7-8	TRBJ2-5	CASSLGRRLRGRVGETQYF	TGTGCCAGCAGCTTAGGGCGCCGGCTCAGGGGGCGCGTTGGAGAGACCCAGTACTTC
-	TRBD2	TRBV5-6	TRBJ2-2	CASSSTSQSGELFF	TGTGCCAGCAGCTCGACTAGCCAAAGCGGGGAGCTGTTTTTT
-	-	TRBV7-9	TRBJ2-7	CASSLGQSSYEQYF	TGTGCCAGCAGCTTGGGACAAAGCTCCTACGAGCAGTACTTC
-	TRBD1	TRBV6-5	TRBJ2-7	CASRDRGYEQYF	TGTGCCAGCAGGGACAGGGGCTACGAGCAGTACTTC